Sequencing of this TCR beta chain was carried out in a study of cytomegalovirus exposure and HLA in healthy donors. The study, taken as a whole, reports: Indistinguishable V segments such as TRBV6-2 and TRBV6-3 were excluded. The likely explanation for a cluster of highly shared sequence variants was sequencing artifact. A missense variant in DCLRE1C was later tied to TCR beta V- and J-gene trimming.

A multiplex PCR was run with 60 Vbeta primers and 13 Jbeta primers. Repertoires were generated with immunoSEQ multiplex PCR, while TCRdb's copy carries only in-frame clones and drops some. The sample contains some 130,000 clones, roughly 63% of which appear only once. Concerning this clone itself: Its target is unknown.

Germline V lookup: CDR1 ENHRY, CDR2 SYGVKD. Unmatched junction bases numbered 6, after V lost 1 base and J lost 0 bases. This CDR3 spans 16 amino acids. Sequencing input: PBMCs. This chain joins TRBV10-3 and TRBJ2-7, with TRBD2 matching 7 bases. The TCR originated in a man under 40 in good health and CMV-seropositive. The chain's CDR3 is CAISEWGEGRSYEQYF. CDR3 sequence (DNA): TGTGCCATCAGTGAGTGGGGGGAGGGCCGCTCCTACGAGCAGTACTTC.